What follows are 7 T cell receptor beta chains derived from one specimen sequenced in a study of blood T cell repertoires in COVID-19. Assay used: immunoSEQ multiplex PCR; TCRdb lists only in-frame clones, some missing. The sample lists about 220,000 clones, 75% to 90% occurring once. The sequencing sample was made of peripheral blood. The origin of the receptors is a human donor in a cohort sampled during active COVID-19.

This sequence joins TRBV7-2 and TRBJ2-7; 7 nucleotides agree with TRBD1. The CDR3 consists of 15 residues. From germline, CDR1 is SGHTA and CDR2 FQGNSA. With V trimmed by 5 bases and J by 3 bases, 10 bases remained unmatched. CDR3 protein: CASSTQPGQHYEQYF. CDR3 DNA: TGTGCCAGCAGCACCCAACCGGGACAGCACTACGAGCAGTACTTC.

This chain uses TRBV28 with TRBJ2-7; D is possibly TRBD2 (6 bases). The CDR3 contains 14 residues. Per germline, CDR1 MDHEN and CDR2 SYDVKM. Trimming cost V 5 bases and J 3 bases, with 14 bases left between them. The DNA of the CDR3 is TGTGCCAGCAGTCCGGCGGGACCGATCTACGAGCAGTACTTC. It is translated as CASSPAGPIYEQYF. The variable domain in full, with the rest retrieved from reference TRBV28 and TRBJ2-7, is DVKVTQSSRYLVKRTGEKVFLECVQDMDHENMFWYRQDPGLGLRLIYFSYDVKMKEKGDIPEGYSVSREKKERFSLILESASTNQTSMYLCASSPAGPIYEQYFGPGTRLTVT.

The chain uses TRBV10-1 and TRBJ1-2; D is perhaps TRBD1 (5 bases). CDR1 is WNHNN and CDR2 is SYGVQD in the germline V gene (reference sequence). The V gene lost 6 bases and the J gene lost 8 bases, with 13 bases spanning the gap. The CDR3 loop spans 12 amino acids. CDR3 sequence (DNA): TGCGCCAGCAGGGGACGGGGGAACGGCTACACCTTC. As protein: CASRGRGNGYTF.

The chain links TRBV7-3 to TRBJ2-7; TRBD1 agrees at 9 bases. In germline, CDR1 is SGHTA, CDR2 FQGTGA. This CDR3 is built from 16 residues. After removal of 2 bases from V and 4 bases from J, the junction contained 9 bases not matched to a gene. The DNA of the CDR3 is TGTGCCAGCAGCTTATTCGGGACAGGGCCAATATACGAGCAGTACTTC. It yields the protein CASSLFGTGPIYEQYF.

Only a few counts were recorded for this clone. The chain carries TRBV30 and TRBJ2-7; 9 bases align to TRBD2. In germline, CDR1 is GTSNPN, CDR2 SVGIG (reference sequence). V was clipped by 3 bases and J by 3 bases; unmatched bases: 3. The CDR3 has 13 residues. This CDR3 reads CAWRLAGLYEQYF. The CDR3 DNA is TGTGCCTGGAGACTAGCGGGCCTCTACGAGCAGTACTTC.

The V and J genes are TRBV9 and TRBJ2-7; TRBD1 matches 10 bases. Germline V lookup: CDR1 SGDLS, CDR2 YYNGEE. The ends lost 4 bases at V and 5 bases at J; junction bases unmatched: 12. The CDR3 is made up of 16 amino acids. Here the CDR3 DNA reads TGTGCCAGCAGCCCAGTCAGGGGACAGGGGAGTCACGAGCAGTACTTC. Protein: CASSPVRGQGSHEQYF.

The chain carries TRBV18 and TRBJ2-7; 9 nucleotides agree with TRBD1. Germline V CDR1 and CDR2: KGHSH, LQKENI. The CDR3 sequence is 14 residues long. J was trimmed by 6 bases and V by 5 bases; bases with no gene match: 8. CDR3 DNA sequence: TGTGCCAGCTCAACAACAGGGGGCGCTTCCGAGCAGTACTTC. Amino acid sequence: CASSTTGGASEQYF.